Reported below is one T cell receptor (beta chain). Its antigen is as yet unknown. The entry originates in a study of T cell repertoires in cytomegalovirus infection. TCRdb used MiXCR to reprocess the reads, holding one entry per CDR3 protein. The table lists around 300,000 distinct CDR3 sequences, 20% to 25% of them singletons, with 15% to 20% in the top ten. V dropped 6 bases and J dropped 1; count of bases not matched to a gene: 10. Per germline, CDR1 MNHEY and CDR2 SVGEGT. The CDR3 spans 16 residues. The origin of this receptor is a human donor in good health (CMV status not recorded). Some clones in this sample may be carry-over from other donors' samples. Here the sequenced sample was cultured PBMCs, taken from culture after CMV antigen stimulation. The rearrangement uses TRBV6-2 or TRBV6-3 and TRBJ2-3; 7 bases line up with TRBD2. CDR3 sequence: CASSPGEGGGTDTQYF. The CDR3 bases are TGTGCCAGCAGCCCGGGGGAGGGAGGCGGCACAGATACGCAGTATTTT.